The 32 T cell receptor beta chains given below trace back to one sample, sequenced in a study of blood T cells in healthy people across ages. The second PCR ran about 6 to 11 cycles with a sample-barcoded 5' primer and J-beta primers. TCRdb used MiXCR to reprocess the 5' RACE reads, holding one entry per CDR3 protein. Of 700,000 to 850,000 distinct CDR3 sequences listed, about 36% were seen once; the top ten hold 13%. Input material: blood. Source of these receptors: a man aged 18 to 30 in good health.

This chain links TRBV5-6 with TRBJ1-1; a weak D match, TRBD1 (5 bases). Trimming stripped 5 bases from V and 0 bases from J, with 17 bases between. The CDR3 consists of 16 residues. Germline V gene lookup returns CDR1 SGHDT and CDR2 YYEEEE. The CDR3, as DNA: TGTGCCAGCAGAAAAAACCCAGGGTTGGTGAACACTGAAGCTTTCTTT. Translation gives CASRKNPGLVNTEAFF. The full variable domain, completed using reference TRBV5-6 and TRBJ1-1, is DAGVTQSPTHLIKTRGQQVTLRCSPKSGHDTVSWYQQALGQGPQFIFQYYEEEERQRGNFPDRFSGHQFPNYSSELNVNALLLGDSALYLCASRKNPGLVNTEAFFGQGTRLTVV.

This clonotype was seen just once. The chain is built from TRBV6-6 and TRBJ2-3; the match to TRBD2 covers 12 bases. V trimming: 6 bases; J trimming: 2 bases; junction bases outside the gene matches: 6. This CDR3 is 16 amino acids long. CDR1 is MNHNY and CDR2 is SVGAGI in the germline V gene (reference sequence). The CDR3 DNA reads TGTGCCAGCAGATCCTGGACTAGCGGGGTCACAGATACGCAGTATTTT. Protein product: CASRSWTSGVTDTQYF.

The chain links TRBV2 to TRBJ2-1; 7 bases align to TRBD1. After removal of 8 bases from V and 4 bases from J, the junction contained 14 bases not matched to a gene. This CDR3 spans 16 amino acids. Germline CDR1 and CDR2: SNHLY and FYNNEI. The CDR3 protein is CASGVSRDRDYNEQFF. CDR3 coding DNA: TGTGCCAGCGGGGTCAGTAGGGACAGAGATTACAATGAGCAGTTCTTC.

This clonotype was seen a handful of times. The chain carries TRBV12-3 or TRBV12-4 and TRBJ2-1; 7 nucleotides align to TRBD1. Unmatched junction bases numbered 4, after V lost 3 bases and J lost 5 bases. The length of the CDR3 is 14 residues. Written as DNA, the CDR3 is TGTGCCAGCAGTTTCGGGACAGCCCACAATGAGCAGTTCTTC. It encodes CASSFGTAHNEQFF.

This clonotype was detected a few times. The chain carries TRBV5-1 and TRBJ2-3, with 7 bases that match TRBD1. Germline V gene lookup returns CDR1 SGHRS and CDR2 YFSETQ. The CDR3 runs 15 residues. V was clipped by 3 bases and J by 1 base; unmatched bases: 5. CDR3 in amino acids: CASSWGTAGTDTQYF. Written as DNA, the CDR3 is TGCGCCAGCAGCTGGGGGACAGCTGGCACAGATACGCAGTATTTT.

The rearrangement links TRBV24-1 to TRBJ1-1; maybe TRBD1 (5 bases). CDR1 and CDR2 from the germline V gene are KGHDR and SFDVKD. The length of the CDR3 is 18 residues. V lost 3 bases to trimming and J lost 0 bases, with 19 bases between them. The CDR3 loop is CATSDTGLPLGVNTEAFF. The CDR3 bases are TGTGCCACCAGTGATACGGGGCTCCCGCTCGGCGTGAACACTGAAGCTTTCTTT.

The CDR3 region has the DNA TGCGCCAGCAGCGCGGGGACAGGTTCCTACGAGCAGTTCTTC. Its translation is CASSAGTGSYEQFF. The chain is built from TRBV5-1 and TRBJ2-7; 8 bases map to TRBD1. Gene TRBJ2-1 matches the end of the DNA better, so the J call may be wrong. From germline, CDR1 is SGHRS and CDR2 YFSETQ. CDR3 length equals 14 residues.

This clonotype was counted many times. The chain is built from TRBV5-1 and TRBJ2-5, with TRBD1 matching 8 bases. V shed 4 bases, J shed 4 bases, and the junction held 9 bases outside the gene matches. Germline V gene lookup returns CDR1 SGHRS and CDR2 YFSETQ. The CDR3 has 15 amino acids. The CDR3 DNA reads as TGCGCCAGCAGCCAAAGCACGACAGGGGCAGAGACCCAGTACTTC. Translated: CASSQSTTGAETQYF.

This clonotype occurred many times. V is TRBV10-3 and J is TRBJ1-2, with TRBD1 as a possible D gene (6 bases). V lost 3 bases, J lost 3 bases, and 11 bases lay in between. This CDR3 has 14 amino acids. Germline CDR1 reads ENHRY; CDR2 reads SYGVKD. CDR3 sequence (DNA): TGTGCCATCAGTGAAGGCAGGGGAGACTATGGCTACACCTTC. Translated, it gives CAISEGRGDYGYTF.

There are many counts of this clonotype. The CDR3 loop reads CAISEWENYGYTF. The CDR3 DNA reads as TGTGCCATCAGTGAATGGGAGAACTATGGCTACACCTTC. V gene TRBV10-3 combines with J gene TRBJ1-2; D gene unclear. This CDR3 region has 13 residues. The V and J ends lost 3 bases and 2 bases respectively, with 7 bases between them. Per germline, CDR1 ENHRY and CDR2 SYGVKD.

J is TRBJ2-1 and V is TRBV29-1, with D perhaps assigned TRBD1 or TRBD2 (5 bases each). This CDR3 is built from 12 residues. Germline CDR1 reads SQVTM; CDR2 reads ANQGSEA. V lost 7 bases and J 8 bases, leaving 15 bases between the germline ends. The CDR3 loop reads CSANRGSYEQFF. The CDR3 DNA reads as TGCAGCGCCAACCGGGGCAGTTATGAGCAGTTCTTC.

This clonotype was counted a few times. This chain joins TRBV5-1 and TRBJ1-1; unclear D gene. The CDR3 contains 13 residues. V was clipped by 4 bases and J by 3 bases, with 10 bases between them. Germline V CDR1 and CDR2: SGHRS, YFSETQ. CDR3 sequence (DNA): TGCGCCAGCAGCCCCTCGTCGGACACTGAAGCTTTCTTT. Its translation: CASSPSSDTEAFF.

This clonotype turned up a few times. The rearrangement uses TRBV7-3 and TRBJ2-1; 8 bases line up with TRBD1. CDR1 SGHTA and CDR2 FQGTGA come from the germline V gene. The CDR3 covers 16 residues. After removal of 1 base from V and 2 bases from J, the junction contained 4 bases not matched to a gene. The CDR3 bases are TGTGCCAGCAGCTTAAAGACAGGGGTCACCTACAATGAGCAGTTCTTC. It codes for CASSLKTGVTYNEQFF.

In regard to this clonotype: One end of the junction fails to match germline, which may point to a read error. V and J are TRBV6-2 or TRBV6-3 and TRBJ1-1; D uncertain. The germline gives CDR1 MNHEY, CDR2 SVGEGT. The CDR3 has 14 residues. The CDR3 spells CASSYSPGTTEAFF. In DNA form, the CDR3 reads TGTGCCAGCAGCTACTCGCCGGGCACCACTGAAGCTTTCTTT.

V gene TRBV4-1 combines with J gene TRBJ1-2; D remains ambiguous. V was pared by 4 bases and J by 7 bases, with 16 bases between. The germline V gene has CDR1 MGHRA and CDR2 YSYEKL. The CDR3 runs to 14 residues. The CDR3 DNA follows: TGCGCCAGCAGCCGAGATGTGGTTCTCGGTGGCTACACCTTC. It specifies CASSRDVVLGGYTF.

The V gene is TRBV20-1, the J gene TRBJ2-2; D may correspond to TRBD1 or TRBD2 (5 bases each). The CDR3 has 15 residues. Per germline, CDR1 DFQATT and CDR2 SNEGSKA (reference sequence). Trimming stripped 3 bases from V and 6 bases from J, with 17 bases between. The CDR3 here is CSARSPRVGPGELFF. The CDR3 bases are TGCAGTGCTAGGAGTCCAAGGGTGGGACCCGGGGAGCTGTTTTTT.

The chain carries TRBV5-1 and TRBJ2-7, with 10 bases fitting TRBD2. Germline V lookup: CDR1 SGHRS, CDR2 YFSETQ. The trim removed 1 base at V and 0 bases at J, leaving 7 bases unmatched. The CDR3 covers 17 residues. CDR3 protein: CASSLWLAGESSYEQYF. The CDR3 DNA reads TGCGCCAGCAGCTTGTGGCTAGCGGGGGAGAGCTCCTACGAGCAGTACTTC.

In this sample, this clonotype turned up a few times. The CDR3 bases are TGTGCCAGCAGTGTAATAGCGGGGGGGAACTCCTACGAGCAGTACTTC. Its translation is CASSVIAGGNSYEQYF. The J gene is TRBJ2-7, the V gene TRBV6-1; 11 nucleotides line up with TRBD2. Germline-derived CDR1 and CDR2 are MNHNS and SASEGT. The CDR3 has 16 amino acids. V trimming: 4 bases; J trimming: 0 bases; junction bases outside the gene matches: 5.

The rearrangement joins TRBV7-8 to TRBJ1-1, with 10 bases lining up with TRBD1. V shed 5 bases, J shed 4 bases, and the junction held 13 bases outside the gene matches. The CDR3 length is 17 residues. Germline values: CDR1 SGHVS, CDR2 FQNEAQ. The CDR3 DNA reads as TGTGCCAGCAGCCAGAGAACGAGGACAGGGGGTGGCACTGAAGCTTTCTTT. It specifies CASSQRTRTGGGTEAFF.

This clonotype was seen at least ten times. This chain links TRBV12-3 or TRBV12-4 with TRBJ2-5, with 7 bases lining up with TRBD1. The CDR3 is 13 residues long. Trimming at V came to 4 bases and at J to 3 bases, leaving 2 bases not matched to a gene. This CDR3 reads CASSWGQKETQYF. In nucleotides, the CDR3 is TGTGCCAGCAGTTGGGGACAGAAAGAGACCCAGTACTTC.

The DNA of the CDR3 is TGTGCCATCAGTAAGACAGGTGACTCCTACCATGAGCAGTACTTC. This gives the protein CAISKTGDSYHEQYF. The genes are TRBV10-3 and TRBJ2-7, with D possibly matching TRBD1 (6 bases). V lost 5 bases and J lost 7, with 21 bases in between. Germline V gene lookup returns CDR1 ENHRY and CDR2 SYGVKD. This CDR3 spans 15 amino acids.

This clonotype was observed many times. The chain links TRBV12-3 or TRBV12-4 to TRBJ2-6; possibly TRBD1 for D (7 bases). V was shortened by 4 bases and J by 2 bases, with 9 bases between the two germline ends. The CDR3 spans 15 residues. CDR3 nucleotide sequence: TGTGCCAGCAGTTCCAGGGGGGCTGGGGCCAACGTCCTGACTTTC. It encodes CASSSRGAGANVLTF.

The rearrangement uses TRBV20-1 and TRBJ1-5; 9 nucleotides match TRBD1. Losses at the gene ends were 3 bases for V and 9 bases for J; bases not matched to a gene: 9. The CDR3 runs 14 residues. Germline V gives CDR1 DFQATT, CDR2 SNEGSKA (reference sequence). CDR3 in amino acids: CSARTGQGARPQHF. The CDR3 DNA reads as TGCAGTGCTAGGACGGGACAGGGTGCGCGGCCCCAGCATTTT.

The chain carries TRBV5-5 and TRBJ2-7; D gene unclear. Trimming shortened V by 4 bases and J by 2 bases, and 13 bases separated the two germline ends. Germline lookup yields CDR1 SGHKS and CDR2 YYEKEE (reference sequence). CDR3 length: 14 amino acids. The DNA for the CDR3 is TGTGCCAGCAGCCCCTTTGGAAGCGCCTACGAGCAGTACTTC. Its protein product is CASSPFGSAYEQYF.

V and J are TRBV5-1 and TRBJ2-5, with a possible D match to TRBD2 (6 bases). Trimming took off 3 bases at V and 11 bases at J, with 20 bases between the two ends. This CDR3 comprises 14 residues. CDR1 is SGHRS, CDR2 YFSETQ, per germline. The CDR3: CASSSGDFHNEQYF. Written as DNA, the CDR3 is TGCGCCAGCAGCTCGGGGGATTTCCACAATGAGCAGTACTTC.

J is TRBJ1-2 and V is TRBV28, with D possibly matching TRBD1 (5 bases). Germline CDR1 MDHEN, CDR2 SYDVKM. V was pared by 4 bases and J by 3 bases, with 18 bases between. This CDR3 has 16 amino acids. The CDR3 loop reads CASSYLRGLSYYGYTF. CDR3 nucleotide sequence: TGTGCCAGCAGTTACCTGAGGGGCCTGAGTTACTATGGCTACACCTTC.

This sequence joins TRBV29-1 and TRBJ2-1, with D maybe TRBD1 (7 bases). In germline, CDR1 is SQVTM, CDR2 ANQGSEA. The CDR3 has 17 amino acids. The V and J ends lost 6 bases and 0 bases respectively, with 21 bases between them. The CDR3 loop reads CSVDQGGRPGSYNEQFF. The CDR3 DNA reads as TGCAGCGTGGACCAGGGGGGCCGCCCTGGCTCCTACAATGAGCAGTTCTTC.

V gene TRBV6-2 or TRBV6-3 combines with J gene TRBJ2-7; D unresolved. Germline V gene sequence: CDR1 MNHEY, CDR2 SVGEGT. V was cut by 8 bases and J by 3 bases, with 8 bases left in between. This CDR3 has 11 residues. The CDR3 nucleotides are TGTGCCAGCGGCCCATACTACGAGCAGTACTTC. Translation gives CASGPYYEQYF.

Ten or more counts support this clonotype. The rearrangement joins TRBV20-1 to TRBJ2-4; 7 bases fit TRBD2. The CDR3 contains 15 residues. The germline V gene has CDR1 DFQATT and CDR2 SNEGSKA (reference sequence). Germline trimming cut 6 bases from V and 0 bases from J; bases unmatched to any gene: 8. The CDR3 DNA sequence: TGCAGTGCCGACAGACTAGCCCTAGCCAAAAACATTCAGTACTTC. Translating gives CSADRLALAKNIQYF.

The chain links TRBV18 to TRBJ1-4; no definite D call. CDR1 and CDR2 from the germline V gene are KGHSH and LQKENI. The CDR3 runs to 13 residues. V gave up 3 bases and J gave up 5 bases, with 7 bases separating them. CDR3 DNA sequence: TGTGCCAGCTCACCCCAGAGGAATGAAAAACTGTTTTTT. This encodes CASSPQRNEKLFF. Complete variable domain (other parts from reference TRBV18 and TRBJ1-4): NAGVMQNPRHLVRRRGQEARLRCSPMKGHSHVYWYRQLPEEGLKFMVYLQKENIIDESGMPKERFSAEFPKEGPSILRIQQVVRGDSAAYFCASSPQRNEKLFFGSGTQLSVL.

This clonotype was picked up a small number of times. The chain couples TRBV7-9 to TRBJ2-3; 8 bases align to TRBD1. From germline, CDR1 is SEHNR and CDR2 FQNEAQ (reference sequence). The CDR3 extends over 17 amino acids. V dropped 3 bases and J dropped 2; count of bases not matched to a gene: 10. The CDR3 loop reads CASSFRTGSPNTDTQYF. CDR3 nucleotide sequence: TGTGCCAGCAGCTTCCGGACAGGGAGCCCCAACACAGATACGCAGTATTTT.

Only a few counts were recorded for this clonotype. V gene TRBV25-1 combines with J gene TRBJ1-6; 7 bases match TRBD1. The V segment lost 3 bases and the J segment 4 bases; nucleotides outside the gene matches: 6. The germline CDR1 and CDR2 sequences are MGHDK and SYGVNS. The CDR3 sequence is 16 residues long. The CDR3 here is CASSDSGTVYNSPLHF. Here the CDR3 DNA reads TGTGCCAGCAGTGATTCCGGGACAGTGTATAATTCACCCCTCCACTTT.